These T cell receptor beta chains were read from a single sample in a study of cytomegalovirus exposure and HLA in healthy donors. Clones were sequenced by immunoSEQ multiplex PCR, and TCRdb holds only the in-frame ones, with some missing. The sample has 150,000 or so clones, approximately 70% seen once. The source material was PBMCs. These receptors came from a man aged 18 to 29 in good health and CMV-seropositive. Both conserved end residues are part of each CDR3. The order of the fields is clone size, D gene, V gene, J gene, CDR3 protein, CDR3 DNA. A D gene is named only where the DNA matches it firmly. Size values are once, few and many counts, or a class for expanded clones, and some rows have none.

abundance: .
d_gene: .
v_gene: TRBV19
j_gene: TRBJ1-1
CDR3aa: CASTPSGVTAGVGAFF
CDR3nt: TGTGCCAGTACCCCTAGCGGCGTTACAGCGGGAGTGGGGGCTTTCTTT

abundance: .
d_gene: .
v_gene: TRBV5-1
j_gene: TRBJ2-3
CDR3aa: CASSLEAGPLPSTDTQYF
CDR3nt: TGCGCCAGCAGCTTGGAGGCGGGGCCCCTCCCTAGCACAGATACGCAGTATTTT

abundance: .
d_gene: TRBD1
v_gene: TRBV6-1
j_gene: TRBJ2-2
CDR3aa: CASSDRDRGTVFF
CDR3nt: TGTGCCAGCAGCGACCGGGACAGGGGGACGGTGTTTTTT

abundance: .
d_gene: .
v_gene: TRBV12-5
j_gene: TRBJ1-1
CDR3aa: CASGTALMNTEAFF
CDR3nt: TGTGCTAGTGGTACAGCTCTGATGAACACTGAAGCTTTCTTT

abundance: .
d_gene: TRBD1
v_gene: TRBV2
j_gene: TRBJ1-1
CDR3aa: CASREDTGGTPEAFF
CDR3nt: TGTGCCAGCAGAGAAGATACAGGGGGGACGCCTGAAGCTTTCTTT

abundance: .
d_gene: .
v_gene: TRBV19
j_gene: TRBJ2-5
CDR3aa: CASSTPGRPEAQYF
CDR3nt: TGTGCCAGTAGTACCCCGGGAAGGCCAGAGGCCCAGTACTTC

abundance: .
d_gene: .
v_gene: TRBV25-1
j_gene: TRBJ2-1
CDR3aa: CASSAGDRGNEQFF
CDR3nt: TGTGCCAGCAGTGCGGGGGATAGGGGCAATGAGCAGTTCTTC

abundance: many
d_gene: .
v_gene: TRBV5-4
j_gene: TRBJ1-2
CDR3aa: CASSLAADLYGYTF
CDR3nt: TGTGCCAGCAGCTTGGCCGCAGATCTCTATGGCTACACCTTC

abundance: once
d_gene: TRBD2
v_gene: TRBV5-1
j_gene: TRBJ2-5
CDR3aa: CASSLGWEGRRQGTQYF
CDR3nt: TGCGCCAGCAGCTTGGGGTGGGAGGGGCGAAGACAAGGGACCCAGTACTTC

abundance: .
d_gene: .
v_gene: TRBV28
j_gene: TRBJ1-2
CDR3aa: CASSSTINYGYTF
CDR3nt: TGTGCCAGCAGCTCGACAATTAACTATGGCTACACCTTC

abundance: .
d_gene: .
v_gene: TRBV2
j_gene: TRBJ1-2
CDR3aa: CASSLPDEQDYGYTF
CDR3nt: TGTGCCAGCAGTCTTCCGGATGAACAGGACTATGGCTACACCTTC

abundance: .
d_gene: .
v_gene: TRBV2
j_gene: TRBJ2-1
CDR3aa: CASSEARYNEQFF
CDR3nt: TGTGCCAGCAGTGAAGCGCGGTACAATGAGCAGTTCTTC

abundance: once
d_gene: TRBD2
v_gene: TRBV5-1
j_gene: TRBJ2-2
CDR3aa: CASRSGLGNTGELFF
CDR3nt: TGCGCCAGCAGATCAGGACTAGGGAACACCGGGGAGCTGTTTTTT

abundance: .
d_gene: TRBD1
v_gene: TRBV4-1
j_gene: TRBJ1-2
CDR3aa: CASSQDTGTGYGYTF
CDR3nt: TGCGCCAGCAGCCAAGACACCGGGACAGGCTATGGCTACACCTTC

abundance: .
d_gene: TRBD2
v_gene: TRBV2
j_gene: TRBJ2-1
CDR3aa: CASSGLAGGEQFF
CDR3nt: TGTGCCAGCTCCGGACTAGCGGGGGGTGAGCAGTTCTTC

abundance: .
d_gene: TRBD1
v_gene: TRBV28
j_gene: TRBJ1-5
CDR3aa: CASSLGPGGRQPQHF
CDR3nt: TGTGCCAGCAGTTTAGGCCCAGGGGGCAGGCAGCCCCAGCATTTT

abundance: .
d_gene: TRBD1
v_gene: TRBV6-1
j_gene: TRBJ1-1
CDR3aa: CASSELQGRGNTEAFF
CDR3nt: TGTGCCAGCAGTGAATTACAGGGGCGGGGGAACACTGAAGCTTTCTTT

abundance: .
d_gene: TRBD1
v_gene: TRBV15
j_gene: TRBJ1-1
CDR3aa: CATSYRGTEAFF
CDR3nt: TGTGCCACCAGTTACAGGGGCACTGAAGCTTTCTTT

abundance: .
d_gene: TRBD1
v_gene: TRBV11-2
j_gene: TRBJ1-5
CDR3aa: CASSLKDRGRISNQPQHF
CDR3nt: TGTGCCAGCAGTCTTAAGGACAGGGGAAGGATAAGCAATCAGCCCCAGCATTTT